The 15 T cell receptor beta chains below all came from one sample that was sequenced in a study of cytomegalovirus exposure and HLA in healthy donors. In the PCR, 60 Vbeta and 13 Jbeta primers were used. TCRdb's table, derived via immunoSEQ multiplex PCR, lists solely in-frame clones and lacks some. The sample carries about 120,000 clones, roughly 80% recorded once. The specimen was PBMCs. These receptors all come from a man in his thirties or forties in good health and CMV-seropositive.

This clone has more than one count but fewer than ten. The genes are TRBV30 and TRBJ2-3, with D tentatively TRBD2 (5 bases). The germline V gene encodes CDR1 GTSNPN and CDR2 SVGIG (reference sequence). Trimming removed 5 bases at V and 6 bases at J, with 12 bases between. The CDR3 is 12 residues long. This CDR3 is CAWGERWDTQYF. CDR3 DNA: TGTGCCTGGGGGGAGAGGTGGGATACGCAGTATTTT.

The CDR3 DNA reads as TGTGCCAGCAGCTTCTACAGGGGGGAGACCCAGTACTTC. Amino acid sequence: CASSFYRGETQYF. This chain joins TRBV7-2 and TRBJ2-5, with 8 positions matching TRBD1. Germline V gene lookup returns CDR1 SGHTA and CDR2 FQGNSA. V lost 3 bases, J lost 5 bases, and 2 bases stayed unmatched. This CDR3 is 13 amino acids long. Based on the CDR3 plus reference TRBV7-2 and TRBJ2-5, the full variable domain is GAGVSQSPSNKVTEKGKDVELRCDPISGHTALYWYRQSLGQGLEFLIYFQGNSAPDKSGLPSDRFSAERTGGSVSTLTIQRTQQEDSAVYLCASSFYRGETQYFGPGTRLLVL.

CDR3 protein: CASSLVGSPGGAFF. The CDR3 nucleotides read TGTGCCAGCAGCTTAGTTGGCAGCCCTGGGGGGGCTTTCTTT. The chain joins TRBV7-9 to TRBJ1-1, with a weak D call TRBD1 (5 bases). V lost 1 base and J 11 bases, leaving 17 bases between the germline ends. The CDR3 contains 14 residues. Germline V gene lookup returns CDR1 SEHNR and CDR2 FQNEAQ (reference sequence).

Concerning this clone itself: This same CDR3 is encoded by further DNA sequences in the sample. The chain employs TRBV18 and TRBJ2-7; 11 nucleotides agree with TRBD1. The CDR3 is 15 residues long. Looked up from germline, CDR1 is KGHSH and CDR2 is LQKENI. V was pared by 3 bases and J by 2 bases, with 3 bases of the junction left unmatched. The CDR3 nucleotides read TGTGCCAGCTCACCGCCGGGACAGGGGGCCTACGAGCAGTACTTC. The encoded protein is CASSPPGQGAYEQYF. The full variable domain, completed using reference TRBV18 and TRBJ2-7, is NAGVMQNPRHLVRRRGQEARLRCSPMKGHSHVYWYRQLPEEGLKFMVYLQKENIIDESGMPKERFSAEFPKEGPSILRIQQVVRGDSAAYFCASSPPGQGAYEQYFGPGTRLTVT.

Here the CDR3 DNA reads TGTGCCATCAGTGAGAGGACAGCTAACACTGAAGCTTTCTTT. Amino acids: CAISERTANTEAFF. V and J are TRBV10-3 and TRBJ1-1; D might be TRBD1 (6 bases). Trimming pared 2 bases from V and 2 bases from J, leaving 9 bases between. Germline V gives CDR1 ENHRY, CDR2 SYGVKD. This CDR3 spans 14 amino acids.

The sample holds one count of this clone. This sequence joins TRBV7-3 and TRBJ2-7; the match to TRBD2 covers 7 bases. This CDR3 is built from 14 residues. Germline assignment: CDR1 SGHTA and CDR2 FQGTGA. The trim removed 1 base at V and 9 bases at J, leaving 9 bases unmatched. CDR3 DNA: TGTGCCAGCAGCTTAAGCTCGGGGGGAGACGCGCAGTACTTC. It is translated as CASSLSSGGDAQYF.

As DNA, the CDR3 is TGTGCCAGCAGCTTACCGTGGAGTACGCAGTATTTT. Translating it yields CASSLPWSTQYF. The J gene is TRBJ2-3, the V gene TRBV7-2, with D hard to call. V was shortened by 2 bases and J by 8 bases, with 8 bases between the two germline ends. The CDR3 runs to 12 residues. Germline V gene sequence: CDR1 SGHTA, CDR2 FQGNSA.

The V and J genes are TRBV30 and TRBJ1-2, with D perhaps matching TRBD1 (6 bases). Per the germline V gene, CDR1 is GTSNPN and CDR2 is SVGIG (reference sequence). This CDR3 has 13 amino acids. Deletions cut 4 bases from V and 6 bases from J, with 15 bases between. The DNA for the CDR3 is TGTGCCTGGAATTCCAGCCCAGGGGATGGCTACACCTTC. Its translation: CAWNSSPGDGYTF.

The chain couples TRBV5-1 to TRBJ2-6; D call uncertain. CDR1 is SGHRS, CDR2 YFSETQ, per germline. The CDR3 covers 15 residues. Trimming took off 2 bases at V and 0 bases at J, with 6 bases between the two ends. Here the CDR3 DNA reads TGCGCCAGCAGCTTTAGCAGCTCTGGGGCCAACGTCCTGACTTTC. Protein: CASSFSSSGANVLTF.

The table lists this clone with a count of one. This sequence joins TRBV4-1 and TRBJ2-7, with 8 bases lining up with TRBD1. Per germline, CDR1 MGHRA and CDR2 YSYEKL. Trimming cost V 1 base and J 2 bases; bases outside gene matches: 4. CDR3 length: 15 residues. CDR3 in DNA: TGCGCCAGCAGCCAAGTTACACAGGGGGCCTACGAGCAGTACTTC. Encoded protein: CASSQVTQGAYEQYF.

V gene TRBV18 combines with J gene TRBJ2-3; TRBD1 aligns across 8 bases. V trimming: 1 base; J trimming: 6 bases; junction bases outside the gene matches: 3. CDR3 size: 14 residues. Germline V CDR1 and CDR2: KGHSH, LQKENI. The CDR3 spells CASSPRQGADTQYF. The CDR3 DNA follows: TGTGCCAGCTCACCACGGCAGGGGGCGGATACGCAGTATTTT.

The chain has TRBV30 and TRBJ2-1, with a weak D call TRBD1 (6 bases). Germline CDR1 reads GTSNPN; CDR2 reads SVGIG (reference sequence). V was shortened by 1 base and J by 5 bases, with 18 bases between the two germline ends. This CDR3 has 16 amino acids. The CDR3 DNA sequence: TGTGCCTGGAGTGAGAGATATGGGGGCCTGAACAATGAGCAGTTCTTC. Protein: CAWSERYGGLNNEQFF.

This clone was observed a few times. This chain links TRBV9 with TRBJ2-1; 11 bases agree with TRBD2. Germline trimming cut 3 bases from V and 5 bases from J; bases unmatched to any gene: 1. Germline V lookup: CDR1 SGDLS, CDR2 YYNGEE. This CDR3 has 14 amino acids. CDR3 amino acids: CASSETSGDNEQFF. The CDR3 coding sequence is TGTGCCAGCAGCGAGACTAGCGGGGACAATGAGCAGTTCTTC.

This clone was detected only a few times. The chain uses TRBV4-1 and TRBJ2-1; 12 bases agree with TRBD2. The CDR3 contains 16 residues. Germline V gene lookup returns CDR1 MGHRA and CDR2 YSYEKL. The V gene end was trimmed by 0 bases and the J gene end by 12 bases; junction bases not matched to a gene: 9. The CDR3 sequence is CASSQEGLAGGRSQFF. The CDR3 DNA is TGCGCCAGCAGCCAAGAGGGGCTAGCGGGGGGGCGGTCGCAGTTCTTC.

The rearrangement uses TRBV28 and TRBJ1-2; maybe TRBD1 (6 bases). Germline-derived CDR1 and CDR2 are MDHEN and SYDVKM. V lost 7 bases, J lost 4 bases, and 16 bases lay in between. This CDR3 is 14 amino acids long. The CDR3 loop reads CASKLSTGSYGYTF. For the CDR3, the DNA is TGTGCCAGCAAACTAAGTACAGGGTCCTATGGCTACACCTTC.